This section outlines one T cell receptor beta chain sequence together with its context. The data belong to a study of control samples from healthy donors and cancer patients. This CDR3 has 15 amino acids. Per the germline V gene, CDR1 is SGHRS and CDR2 is YFSETQ. The V segment lost 0 bases and the J segment 5 bases; nucleotides outside the gene matches: 6. Sequencing was performed with immunoSEQ multiplex PCR; in TCRdb, only in-frame clones are kept and a portion is missing. Here the sample spans about 41,000 clones, 90% to 95% being singletons. The V call is TRBV5-1, the J call TRBJ2-5; 8 bases match TRBD2. The source material was blood. The source of this sequence is a man between 60 and 75 years old in good health. In DNA, the CDR3 is TGCGCCAGCAGCTTGGCGGGGACTAGTTCTGAGACCCAGTACTTC. Its protein is CASSLAGTSSETQYF. The complete variable domain, with remaining parts taken from reference TRBV5-1 and TRBJ2-5, reads KAGVTQTPRYLIKTRGQQVTLSCSPISGHRSVSWYQQTPGQGLQFLFEYFSETQRNKGNFPGRFSGRQFSNSRSEMNVSTLELGDSALYLCASSLAGTSSETQYFGPGTRLLVL.